A single sample is the source of the 8 T cell receptor beta chains below, sequenced in a study of vaccination and CD4 T cells after COVID-19. Cultured CD4+ T-cell DNA underwent Oncomine TCR Beta short-read sequencing. Each CDR3 protein gets one entry after TCRdb re-called the PCR reads with MiXCR. The sample lists 20,000 to 30,000 distinct CDR3 sequences, about 67% seen once, with less than 25% in the top ten. As for treatment: approximately 9-day PBMC culture with coronavirus spike peptide pools or control peptides (ViraFEST assay). These TCRs' antigens remain unknown. The sample consisted of CD4+ T cells from blood, cultured in vitro, taken after SARS-CoV-2 vaccination. All receptors derive from a human donor who received a COVID-19 vaccine.

The V gene is TRBV18, the J gene TRBJ2-4; 12 nucleotides match TRBD1. This CDR3 is built from 16 residues. CDR1 and CDR2 from the germline V gene are KGHSH and LQKENI. J was trimmed by 8 bases and V by 3 bases; bases with no gene match: 8. CDR3 sequence (DNA): TGTGCCAGCTCACCGACCGGGACAGGGGGCAGGGACATTCAGTACTTC. Translated, it gives CASSPTGTGGRDIQYF.

V and J are TRBV7-9 and TRBJ1-1; no clear D gene. The V and J ends lost 5 bases and 4 bases respectively, with 17 bases between them. The germline V gene has CDR1 SEHNR and CDR2 FQNEAQ (reference sequence). The CDR3 loop spans 15 amino acids. Here the CDR3 reads CASSPTPALSTEAFF. The CDR3 DNA is TGTGCCAGCAGCCCCACCCCCGCGCTAAGCACTGAAGCTTTCTTT.

The chain combines TRBV19 with TRBJ1-2; unclear D gene. From germline, CDR1 is LNHDA and CDR2 SQIVND (reference sequence). The ends were cut back, 3 bases at V and 6 bases at J, with 20 bases in the middle. CDR3 length: 16 residues. The CDR3 DNA is TGTGCCAGTAGTATTGGTCCTAGGGAGAAATTAGATGGCTACACCTTC. It codes for CASSIGPREKLDGYTF.

This sequence joins TRBV6-5 and TRBJ1-6, with D possibly TRBD1 on 5 matching bases. Germline-derived CDR1 and CDR2 are MNHEY and SVGAGI. This CDR3 region has 16 residues. Trimming took 3 bases from V and 8 from J, leaving 17 bases between them. In DNA form, the CDR3 reads TGTGCCAGCAGTTATACACCGGGACTAGTTGATTCACCCCTCCACTTT. The encoded protein is CASSYTPGLVDSPLHF.

This clonotype has a handful of counts. This chain links TRBV24-1 with TRBJ2-1; 12 bases align to TRBD1. Germline lookup yields CDR1 KGHDR and CDR2 SFDVKD. The CDR3 has 16 amino acids. The V and J ends lost 4 bases and 8 bases, in that order; junction bases with no gene match: 8. The CDR3 region has the DNA TGTGCCACCAGTGACCCTACCGGGACAGGGGGCTATGAGCAGTTCTTC. Residues: CATSDPTGTGGYEQFF.

This clonotype has more than one count but fewer than ten. V usage is TRBV10-3 and J usage is TRBJ1-2, with 7 bases aligning to TRBD1. Germline-derived CDR1 and CDR2 are ENHRY and SYGVKD. Germline trimming cut 6 bases from V and 3 bases from J; bases unmatched to any gene: 13. The CDR3 consists of 16 residues. CDR3 protein: CAIREDRRNRYYGYTF. The CDR3 DNA reads as TGTGCCATCAGGGAGGACAGGCGAAATCGGTACTATGGCTACACCTTC.

The rearrangement joins TRBV20-1 to TRBJ2-5; 13 nucleotides match TRBD2. Germline CDR1 is DFQATT and CDR2 is SNEGSKA (reference sequence). This CDR3 comprises 14 residues. After removal of 4 bases from V and 2 bases from J, the junction contained 1 base not matched to a gene. CDR3 sequence (DNA): TGCAGTGCTAAACTAGCGGGGGGGCAAGAGACCCAGTACTTC. Its protein is CSAKLAGGQETQYF.

Remarks on this clonotype: A read error may produce the germline difference seen at one junction end. This sequence joins TRBV20-1 and TRBJ2-5; D unresolved. In germline, CDR1 is DFQATT, CDR2 SNEGSKA (reference sequence). This CDR3 contains 15 residues. In DNA form, the CDR3 reads TGCAGTGCTGGCTTATGGGAAGGGAACCAGGAGACCCAGTACTTC. Protein product: CSAGLWEGNQETQYF.